Below, 27 T cell receptor beta chains from the same sample are listed, as sequenced in a study of shared clonotypes between healthy human individuals (dated by TCRdb to the early 2020s). Receptor libraries were prepared by the immunoSEQ multiplex PCR assay. This immuneACCESS table, as held by TCRdb, lists in-frame sequences with V and J called but not all clones. Of the missing ones, under half trace to an unresolved V gene in checked studies; the others have no known cause. In all, the sample holds some 2 million clones, and about 95% of those were seen once. Of the sample, 0.9% to 1.3% is held by the ten largest clones. For the CD8 naive samples, CD45RO-negative cells were positively selected for CCR7, yielding a CD45RA+CCR7+ population from which TemRA cells were excluded. Sequencing was performed on naive CD8+ T cells sorted from blood. The cell subset or site label here, explained by the study, means: CD45RA+CCR7+. The origin of the receptors is a man aged 18 to 29 in good health.

CDR3 bases: TGTGCCAGCAGTTTCTGGCTAGCGGGGGGGGAAGCCCGAACAGATACGCAGTATTTT. This translates into CASSFWLAGGEARTDTQYF. The chain joins TRBV28 to TRBJ2-3; 12 nucleotides align to TRBD2. The germline CDR1 and CDR2 sequences are MDHEN and SYDVKM. After removal of 3 bases from V and 3 bases from J, the junction contained 13 bases not matched to a gene. CDR3 length: 19 residues. The whole variable domain, remainder taken from reference TRBV28 and TRBJ2-3, is DVKVTQSSRYLVKRTGEKVFLECVQDMDHENMFWYRQDPGLGLRLIYFSYDVKMKEKGDIPEGYSVSREKKERFSLILESASTNQTSMYLCASSFWLAGGEARTDTQYFGPGTRLTVL.

V gene TRBV6-5 combines with J gene TRBJ2-7; no clear D. Germline CDR1 and CDR2: MNHEY and SVGAGI. This CDR3 has 14 residues. V shed 6 bases and J shed 0 bases, with 12 bases lying between them. The CDR3: CASSTGPPSYEQYF. In DNA form, the CDR3 reads TGTGCCAGCAGCACCGGGCCCCCCTCCTACGAGCAGTACTTC.

The chain links TRBV7-2 to TRBJ2-7, with TRBD2 matching over 7 bases. The CDR3 runs 17 residues. Germline V gene lookup returns CDR1 SGHTA and CDR2 FQGNSA. V dropped 11 bases and J dropped 0; count of bases not matched to a gene: 19. CDR3: CAAARGVWRGSSYEQYF. CDR3 bases: TGTGCCGCAGCAAGAGGAGTCTGGCGGGGGTCCTCCTACGAGCAGTACTTC.

The chain combines TRBV5-6 with TRBJ2-7; D ambiguous. This CDR3 is built from 15 residues. Looked up from germline, CDR1 is SGHDT and CDR2 is YYEEEE. Trimming cost V 5 bases and J 0 bases, with 15 bases left between them. The CDR3 protein is CASRPLRQNSYEQYF. DNA of the CDR3: TGTGCCAGCAGGCCACTCAGACAAAACTCCTACGAGCAGTACTTC.

The V call is TRBV11-2, the J call TRBJ2-7; tentatively, D is TRBD2 (5 bases). Trimming removed 2 bases from V and 3 bases from J, with 11 bases in between. The CDR3 loop spans 14 amino acids. Germline lookup yields CDR1 SGHAT and CDR2 FQNNGV. CDR3 protein: CASSLYRGVYEQYF. CDR3 coding DNA: TGTGCCAGCAGCTTATATCGGGGAGTCTACGAGCAGTACTTC.

In its sample, this clone was seen once. The V gene is TRBV9, the J gene TRBJ2-2, with 8 bases fitting TRBD2. CDR3 length: 16 amino acids. The germline V gene encodes CDR1 SGDLS and CDR2 YYNGEE. Trimming cost V 1 base and J 3 bases; bases outside gene matches: 5. The CDR3, as DNA: TGTGCCAGCAGCGTACTTAGCGGGACGGACACCGGGGAGCTGTTTTTT. Encoded protein: CASSVLSGTDTGELFF.

DNA for the CDR3: TGTGCCAGCAGCCCCGGACAGGGGGCGTCGGGCTACACCTTC. As protein: CASSPGQGASGYTF. The chain links TRBV7-2 to TRBJ1-2; TRBD1 matches at 11 bases. J lost 8 bases, V lost 5 bases, and 7 bases had no gene match. Germline V gene data show CDR1 as SGHTA and CDR2 as FQGNSA. The CDR3 is 14 residues long.

The genes are TRBV7-6 and TRBJ2-5, with D possibly matching TRBD1 (7 bases). V lost 6 bases, J lost 5 bases, and 19 bases lay in between. This CDR3 is 15 amino acids long. Germline loops: CDR1 SGHVS, CDR2 FNYEAQ. CDR3 loop: CASSLDREEEETQYF. DNA of the CDR3: TGTGCCAGCAGTCTAGACAGGGAGGAGGAGGAGACCCAGTACTTC.

The J gene is TRBJ2-3, the V gene TRBV2; D call uncertain. The germline V gene encodes CDR1 SNHLY and CDR2 FYNNEI. CDR3 length: 16 residues. The V and J ends lost 1 base and 0 bases respectively, with 11 bases between them. In nucleotides, the CDR3 is TGTGCCAGCAGTGAAGTGAGCGTGGCTAGCACAGATACGCAGTATTTT. It translates to CASSEVSVASTDTQYF.

The chain combines TRBV13 with TRBJ1-1, with TRBD1 as a possible D gene (5 bases). CDR1 PRHDT and CDR2 FYEKMQ come from the germline V gene (reference sequence). This CDR3 comprises 14 residues. Deletions cut 3 bases from V and 4 bases from J, with 12 bases between. This chain's CDR3 is CASSFFSGTTEAFF. In DNA form, the CDR3 reads TGTGCCAGCAGCTTTTTTTCAGGGACCACTGAAGCTTTCTTT. Based on the CDR3 plus reference TRBV13 and TRBJ1-1, the full variable domain is AAGVIQSPRHLIKEKRETATLKCYPIPRHDTVYWYQQGPGQDPQFLISFYEKMQSDKGSIPDRFSAQQFSDYHSELNMSSLELGDSALYFCASSFFSGTTEAFFGQGTRLTVV.

CDR3: CASSLGPDATNEKLFF. CDR3 DNA: TGCGCCAGCAGCTTGGGGCCAGACGCAACTAATGAAAAACTGTTTTTT. The gene calls are TRBV5-1 and TRBJ1-4; D remains ambiguous. The germline CDR1 and CDR2 sequences are SGHRS and YFSETQ. This CDR3 is 16 amino acids long. Trimming cost V 0 bases and J 0 bases, with 9 bases left between them.

This clone was detected a few times. This rearrangement joins TRBV5-4 to TRBJ1-2; D might be TRBD1 (6 bases). Germline V CDR1 and CDR2: SGHNT, YYREEE (reference sequence). The V end lost 4 bases, the J end lost 4 bases, and 14 bases lay between the germline ends. This CDR3 contains 14 residues. The DNA for the CDR3 is TGTGCCAGCAGCCCAGCGACAGGTTTCTATGGCTACACCTTC. It encodes CASSPATGFYGYTF.

The chain has TRBV7-9 and TRBJ2-6; D ambiguous. CDR3 length: 15 amino acids. The germline V and J ends were trimmed by 2 bases and 0 bases, with 5 bases remaining between them. Germline V CDR1 and CDR2: SEHNR, FQNEAQ (reference sequence). This chain's CDR3 is CASSLRYSGANVLTF. In nucleotides, the CDR3 is TGTGCCAGCAGCTTAAGATACTCTGGGGCCAACGTCCTGACTTTC.

This clone was recorded only once. The genes are TRBV11-2 and TRBJ1-1, with no clear D. The CDR3 extends over 12 amino acids. CDR1 and CDR2 (germline): SGHAT, FQNNGV. Trimming left V 5 bases short and J 4 bases short, with 8 bases between. Here the CDR3 DNA reads TGTGCCAGCAGCCCACGGGGCACTGAAGCTTTCTTT. Protein: CASSPRGTEAFF.

The V gene is TRBV30, the J gene TRBJ1-5; 8 nucleotides align to TRBD1. The CDR3 loop spans 14 amino acids. Germline values: CDR1 GTSNPN, CDR2 SVGIG (reference sequence). V dropped 8 bases and J dropped 2; count of bases not matched to a gene: 8. The CDR3 here is CASSLGQGNQPQHF. The CDR3 bases are TGTGCCAGCAGCTTGGGACAGGGCAATCAGCCCCAGCATTTT.

CDR3 amino acids: CVTLPGLFSYNEQFF. Written as DNA, the CDR3 is TGCGTCACGTTACCGGGACTCTTCTCCTACAATGAGCAGTTCTTC. The chain employs TRBV10-2 and TRBJ2-1; possible D gene TRBD2, 6 bases. This CDR3 has 15 residues. CDR1 and CDR2 (germline): WSHSY, SAAADI.

The chain is built from TRBV4-3 and TRBJ1-5, with D hard to call. Germline V gene data show CDR1 as LGHNA and CDR2 as YSLEER. V was shortened by 0 bases and J by 4 bases, with 10 bases between the two germline ends. The CDR3 loop spans 15 amino acids. As DNA, the CDR3 is TGCGCCAGCAGCCAAGATTCGTTAGGGAATCAGCCCCAGCATTTT. Protein sequence: CASSQDSLGNQPQHF.

This clone was detected only once. The chain carries TRBV6-6 and TRBJ2-7, with D possibly TRBD1 on 5 matching bases. Trimming stripped 0 bases from V and 3 bases from J, with 15 bases between. Germline V gene data show CDR1 as MNHNY and CDR2 as SVGAGI (reference sequence). The CDR3 length is 16 residues. The CDR3 DNA sequence: TGTGCCAGCAGTTACTCGTTACAGGCCCACCTCTACGAGCAGTACTTC. Protein sequence: CASSYSLQAHLYEQYF.

The chain links TRBV2 to TRBJ1-4; TRBD1 matches at 7 bases. Germline V gene data show CDR1 as SNHLY and CDR2 as FYNNEI. The V segment lost 7 bases and the J segment 2 bases; nucleotides outside the gene matches: 16. This CDR3 contains 18 residues. CDR3 sequence (DNA): TGTGCCAGCATGGGGTCCCTCGTACCGGGACAGACTAATGAAAAACTGTTTTTT. This sequence encodes CASMGSLVPGQTNEKLFF.

The V gene is TRBV2, the J gene TRBJ1-1; D remains ambiguous. Germline assignment: CDR1 SNHLY and CDR2 FYNNEI. Trimming stripped 7 bases from V and 3 bases from J, with 15 bases between. The CDR3 length is 14 residues. The CDR3 loop is CASMKYTGDTEAFF. Written as DNA, the CDR3 is TGTGCCAGCATGAAGTATACGGGAGACACTGAAGCTTTCTTT. Filled out from reference TRBV2 and TRBJ1-1, the complete variable domain reads EPEVTQTPSHQVTQMGQEVILRCVPISNHLYFYWYRQILGQKVEFLVSFYNNEISEKSEIFDDQFSVERPDGSNFTLKIRSTKLEDSAMYFCASMKYTGDTEAFFGQGTRLTVV.

The chain links TRBV5-4 to TRBJ1-1, with TRBD1 matching 8 bases. Per the germline V gene, CDR1 is SGHNT and CDR2 is YYREEE (reference sequence). This CDR3 region has 15 residues. The V gene end was trimmed by 4 bases and the J gene end by 1 base; junction bases not matched to a gene: 6. CDR3 amino acids: CASSVWGTGNTEAFF. The CDR3 DNA reads TGTGCCAGCAGCGTCTGGGGGACAGGGAACACTGAAGCTTTCTTT.

The V and J genes are TRBV7-9 and TRBJ2-5, with 7 bases identical to TRBD1. The junction had 11 bases not matched to a gene; V was cut back by 5 bases and J by 2 bases. Per the germline V gene, CDR1 is SEHNR and CDR2 is FQNEAQ (reference sequence). CDR3 length equals 16 residues. The CDR3 sequence is CASSLIQGPGQETQYF. Written as DNA, the CDR3 is TGTGCCAGCAGCCTCATACAGGGGCCGGGGCAAGAGACCCAGTACTTC.

The chain carries TRBV30 and TRBJ2-1; perhaps TRBD1 as D (5 bases). Germline CDR1 is GTSNPN and CDR2 is SVGIG (reference sequence). The germline V and J ends were trimmed by 5 bases and 1 base, with 12 bases remaining between them. The CDR3 is made up of 14 amino acids. The DNA of the CDR3 is TGTGCCTGGGCTTCTGACAGATCCTACAATGAGCAGTTCTTC. Translation gives CAWASDRSYNEQFF.

This clone was counted a single time. The chain employs TRBV2 and TRBJ1-5, with a tentative D call TRBD1 (6 bases). The V end lost 2 bases, the J end lost 0 bases, and 14 bases lay between the germline ends. CDR3 length: 17 residues. Germline loops: CDR1 SNHLY, CDR2 FYNNEI. CDR3 DNA: TGTGCCAGCAGTGAAATTAGGACAGATTATAGCAATCAGCCCCAGCATTTT. Encoded protein: CASSEIRTDYSNQPQHF.

Note on this clone: Other DNA sequences from this sample encode an identical CDR3 as well. The chain joins TRBV15 to TRBJ2-5; D not resolved. The germline V and J ends were trimmed by 1 base and 1 base, with 4 bases remaining between them. The germline gives CDR1 LNHNV, CDR2 YYDKDF (reference sequence). The CDR3 length is 13 residues. CDR3 in amino acids: CATSRAIQETQYF. For the CDR3, the DNA is TGTGCCACCAGCAGAGCTATCCAAGAGACCCAGTACTTC.

Regarding this clone: The identical CDR3 is also encoded by other nucleotide sequences in the sample. The CDR3 DNA reads as TGTGCCAGCAGTCCGACAGGGGGGACTGAAGCTTTCTTT. Protein: CASSPTGGTEAFF. V is TRBV27 and J is TRBJ1-1; 9 bases map to TRBD1. The junction had 3 bases not matched to a gene; V was cut back by 5 bases and J by 5 bases. Germline CDR1 is MNHEY and CDR2 is SMNVEV (reference sequence). CDR3 length equals 13 residues.

CDR3 amino acids: CGGASARGPDTQYF. CDR3 DNA: TGTGGGGGAGCCTCGGCCAGGGGCCCAGATACGCAGTATTTT. This chain links TRBV2 with TRBJ2-3, with D tentatively TRBD1 (6 bases). The CDR3 is made up of 14 amino acids. CDR1 and CDR2 from the germline V gene are SNHLY and FYNNEI. Full variable domain (rest looked up from reference TRBV2 and TRBJ2-3): EPEVTQTPSHQVTQMGQEVILRCVPISNHLYFYWYRQILGQKVEFLVSFYNNEISEKSEIFDDQFSVERPDGSNFTLKIRSTKLEDSAMYFCGGASARGPDTQYFGPGTRLTVL.